Presented here are 30 T cell receptor beta chains from one specimen sequenced in a study of T cells after posttransplantation cyclophosphamide. The repertoire was sequenced with immunoSEQ multiplex PCR; TCRdb's copy has only in-frame clones and lacks some. This repertoire holds roughly 35,000 clones, and none appear only once. Sequencing was performed on PBMCs. The receptor source for this set is a girl aged 10-17 years in good health, CMV-negative, and a related stem cell transplant donor.

The V gene is TRBV27, the J gene TRBJ2-6, with D tentatively TRBD2 (5 bases). Trimming cost V 7 bases and J 0 bases, with 7 bases left between them. Germline CDR1 is MNHEY and CDR2 is SMNVEV (reference sequence). The CDR3 covers 14 residues. CDR3 DNA: TGTGCCAGCACGCGGGCCTCTGGGGCCAACGTCCTGACTTTC. Translating it yields CASTRASGANVLTF.

This clone was detected only a few times. CDR3 DNA sequence: TGTGCCACCAGCAGAGATGGTGGGGGGGTTGTAGAAAAACTGTTTTTT. It translates to CATSRDGGGVVEKLFF. The chain couples TRBV15 to TRBJ1-4, with D possibly TRBD1 on 5 matching bases. The V end lost 0 bases, the J end lost 8 bases, and 16 bases lay between the germline ends. The CDR3 length is 16 residues. Per germline, CDR1 LNHNV and CDR2 YYDKDF (reference sequence).

The sample holds many counts of this clone. The rearrangement uses TRBV15 and TRBJ2-5, with 9 bases aligning to TRBD1. CDR1 and CDR2 (germline): LNHNV, YYDKDF (reference sequence). There are 15 residues in the CDR3. V was pared by 5 bases and J by 1 base, with 5 bases of the junction left unmatched. DNA of the CDR3: TGTGCCACCAGCGGCGGGACAGGGACCCAAGAGACCCAGTACTTC. Its translation is CATSGGTGTQETQYF.

This clone has ten or more counts. The chain links TRBV10-2 to TRBJ2-1, with 13 bases lining up with TRBD2. Germline V gives CDR1 WSHSY, CDR2 SAAADI. This CDR3 region has 16 residues. The junction had 7 bases not matched to a gene; V was cut back by 6 bases and J by 5 bases. CDR3 nucleotides: TGCGCCAGCAGAAGAATGGGACTAGCGGGAAACAATGAGCAGTTCTTC. Protein sequence: CASRRMGLAGNNEQFF.

At least ten counts were recorded for this clone. V usage is TRBV5-1 and J usage is TRBJ2-3, with D unclear. The CDR3 covers 15 residues. V lost 2 bases to trimming and J lost 2 bases, with 12 bases between them. Germline assignment: CDR1 SGHRS and CDR2 YFSETQ. CDR3: CASSFQTLITDTQYF. For the CDR3, the DNA is TGCGCCAGCAGCTTCCAGACTTTAATCACAGATACGCAGTATTTT.

The chain uses TRBV6-1 and TRBJ1-2, with D uncertain. Germline V gene sequence: CDR1 MNHNS, CDR2 SASEGT. Trimming stripped 7 bases from V and 3 bases from J, with 18 bases between. The CDR3 runs to 15 residues. The DNA for the CDR3 is TGTGCCAGCACCAACCGAGCGACCCGACACTATGGCTACACCTTC. Its protein is CASTNRATRHYGYTF.

The table lists this clone with many counts. The chain carries TRBV4-2 and TRBJ1-6; maybe TRBD1 (6 bases). Between the trimmed V and J ends, which lost 2 bases and 8 bases, there was a span of 10 bases. This CDR3 is 14 amino acids long. Germline V gene lookup returns CDR1 LGHNA and CDR2 YNFKEQ. CDR3: CASSQQGSYSPLHF. CDR3 bases: TGTGCCAGCAGCCAACAGGGGTCCTATTCACCCCTCCACTTT.

This clone was found many times. V gene TRBV6-6 combines with J gene TRBJ2-2; D is possibly TRBD1 (5 bases). The germline CDR1 and CDR2 sequences are MNHNY and SVGAGI (reference sequence). Trimming pared 2 bases from V and 7 bases from J, leaving 11 bases between. The CDR3 runs to 14 residues. DNA for the CDR3: TGTGCCAGCAGTTACCTCCAGGGTGGCGGGGAGCTGTTTTTT. Its translation is CASSYLQGGGELFF.

In this sample, this clone turned up a few times. The rearrangement joins TRBV9 to TRBJ1-1; no clear D. Per the germline V gene, CDR1 is SGDLS and CDR2 is YYNGEE. The CDR3 is 14 amino acids. V gave up 0 bases and J gave up 1 base, with 7 bases separating them. CDR3 protein: CASSVDEGNTEAFF. The CDR3 region has the DNA TGTGCCAGCAGCGTAGATGAGGGGAACACTGAAGCTTTCTTT.

Ten or more counts support this clone. This sequence joins TRBV11-3 and TRBJ1-1; the match to TRBD1 covers 11 bases. V shed 1 base, J shed 1 base, and the junction held 11 bases outside the gene matches. The CDR3 loop spans 19 amino acids. Germline CDR1 is SGHNT and CDR2 is YENEEA. The CDR3 protein is CASSLGGRWDRGRNTEAFF. Written as DNA, the CDR3 is TGTGCCAGCAGCTTAGGGGGGCGTTGGGACAGGGGGAGGAACACTGAAGCTTTCTTT. The variable domain in full, with the rest retrieved from reference TRBV11-3 and TRBJ1-1, is EAGVVQSPRYKIIEKKQPVAFWCNPISGHNTLYWYLQNLGQGPELLIRYENEEAVDDSQLPKDRFSAERLKGVDSTLKIQPAELGDSAVYLCASSLGGRWDRGRNTEAFFGQGTRLTVV.

This clone occurred many times. The V and J genes are TRBV6-4 and TRBJ2-1; possible D gene TRBD1, 6 bases. V lost 2 bases to trimming and J lost 5 bases, with 7 bases between them. Germline lookup yields CDR1 MRHNA and CDR2 SNTAGT. This CDR3 spans 13 amino acids. The chain's CDR3 is CASSDRDNNEQFF. CDR3 DNA sequence: TGTGCCAGCAGTGACCGGGACAACAATGAGCAGTTCTTC.

This clone was detected ten times or more. The gene calls are TRBV7-2 and TRBJ1-3; D not resolved. Germline CDR1 is SGHTA and CDR2 is FQGNSA. V was clipped by 3 bases and J by 0 bases, with 6 bases between them. This CDR3 has 14 amino acids. CDR3 nucleotide sequence: TGTGCCAGCAGCTTCGGGATCTCTGGAAACACCATATATTTT. It encodes CASSFGISGNTIYF.

This clone was counted ten times or more. The CDR3 sequence: CASGRVDSGANVLTF. The CDR3 DNA is TGTGCCAGCGGGCGGGTCGACTCTGGGGCCAACGTCCTGACTTTC. V and J are TRBV27 and TRBJ2-6; TRBD2 might be the D (5 bases). CDR3 length: 15 amino acids. Trimming removed 8 bases at V and 0 bases at J, with 11 bases between. Germline CDR1 MNHEY, CDR2 SMNVEV (reference sequence).

This clone was recorded at least ten times. The chain uses TRBV30 and TRBJ2-7; tentatively, D is TRBD1 (6 bases). The V gene lost 5 bases and the J gene lost 0 bases, with 8 bases spanning the gap. Germline CDR1 and CDR2: GTSNPN and SVGIG (reference sequence). The CDR3 runs 12 residues. The DNA for the CDR3 is TGTGCCTGGGGGACATCCTCCTACGAGCAGTACTTC. The encoded protein is CAWGTSSYEQYF.

This clone occurred many times. The V and J genes are TRBV5-1 and TRBJ2-7, with 8 bases fitting TRBD2. CDR1 and CDR2 (germline): SGHRS, YFSETQ. V was clipped by 4 bases and J by 3 bases; unmatched bases: 6. This CDR3 is built from 14 residues. CDR3 sequence: CASSKLADYYEQYF. The CDR3 nucleotides read TGCGCCAGCAGCAAACTAGCGGACTACTACGAGCAGTACTTC.

This clone occurred many times. The chain couples TRBV4-1 to TRBJ1-5; D is uncertain. Trimming cost V 0 bases and J 4 bases, with 10 bases left between them. The CDR3 loop spans 15 amino acids. Per germline, CDR1 MGHRA and CDR2 YSYEKL. The DNA of the CDR3 is TGCGCCAGCAGCCAAGAGTGGGTCGGGAATCAGCCCCAGCATTTT. Protein product: CASSQEWVGNQPQHF.

The table lists this clone with a few counts. The chain combines TRBV9 with TRBJ1-1; D is ambiguous. This CDR3 region has 14 residues. Deletions cut 0 bases from V and 5 bases from J, with 11 bases between. CDR1 and CDR2 (germline): SGDLS, YYNGEE. CDR3 amino acids: CASSVGGLGTEAFF. The CDR3 DNA is TGTGCCAGCAGCGTAGGAGGGCTGGGAACTGAAGCTTTCTTT.

There are many counts of this clone. This chain joins TRBV10-3 and TRBJ1-1; D is perhaps TRBD1 (5 bases). Germline V gives CDR1 ENHRY, CDR2 SYGVKD. This CDR3 is 13 amino acids long. Trimming stripped 7 bases from V and 5 bases from J, with 14 bases between. The CDR3 bases are TGTGCCATCACGTTTGGCAGGGCTACTGAAGCTTTCTTT. Translated: CAITFGRATEAFF.

This clone was picked up a small number of times. V and J are TRBV7-2 and TRBJ2-5; 12 bases map to TRBD2. V trimming: 5 bases; J trimming: 3 bases; junction bases outside the gene matches: 7. This CDR3 has 16 residues. Germline values: CDR1 SGHTA, CDR2 FQGNSA. The CDR3 DNA sequence: TGTGCCAGCAGCCTGACTAGCGGGAGAGGGGAAGAGACCCAGTACTTC. Translation gives CASSLTSGRGEETQYF. Filled out from reference TRBV7-2 and TRBJ2-5, the complete variable domain reads GAGVSQSPSNKVTEKGKDVELRCDPISGHTALYWYRQSLGQGLEFLIYFQGNSAPDKSGLPSDRFSAERTGGSVSTLTIQRTQQEDSAVYLCASSLTSGRGEETQYFGPGTRLLVL.

Only a few counts were recorded for this clone. This chain uses TRBV15 with TRBJ1-3, with D perhaps matching TRBD1 (5 bases). The CDR3 has 16 residues. CDR1 LNHNV and CDR2 YYDKDF come from the germline V gene (reference sequence). V dropped 0 bases and J dropped 0 bases, with 9 bases sitting between them. The CDR3 is CATSRDQGISGNTIYF. CDR3 sequence (DNA): TGTGCCACCAGCAGAGATCAGGGCATCTCTGGAAACACCATATATTTT.

The V and J genes are TRBV18 and TRBJ1-6; D not resolved. CDR1 and CDR2 (germline): KGHSH, LQKENI. Trimming took 2 bases from V and 9 from J, leaving 11 bases between them. This CDR3 comprises 14 residues. In DNA, the CDR3 is TGTGCCAGCTCACCAGACCCGACTAGTTCACCCCTCCACTTT. Residues: CASSPDPTSSPLHF.

This clone was picked up many times. This chain uses TRBV27 with TRBJ2-4, with D unresolved. The CDR3 is 13 residues long. The V end lost 4 bases, the J end lost 1 base, and 5 bases lay between the germline ends. The germline gives CDR1 MNHEY, CDR2 SMNVEV (reference sequence). The CDR3 nucleotides read TGTGCCAGCAGTTACGGGGCCAAAAACATTCAGTACTTC. Translating gives CASSYGAKNIQYF.

In this sample, this clone turned up a few times. This sequence joins TRBV15 and TRBJ2-1, with TRBD2 matching 13 bases. The CDR3 contains 17 residues. Germline CDR1 LNHNV, CDR2 YYDKDF (reference sequence). V lost 1 base, J lost 9 bases, and 9 bases stayed unmatched. The CDR3 DNA follows: TGTGCCACCAGCAGAGGCTTGACTAGCGGGGGGCGGGGTGAGCAGTTCTTC. This codes for CATSRGLTSGGRGEQFF.

This clone was seen many times. The chain carries TRBV29-1 and TRBJ1-2, with 7 bases matching TRBD1. Trimming removed 7 bases from V and 10 bases from J; junction bases left unmatched: 12. Germline assignment: CDR1 SQVTM and CDR2 ANQGSEA. The CDR3 is 12 amino acids. The CDR3 DNA reads TGCAGCGGTGTACAGGGGAATCACGACTACACCTTC. Amino acid sequence: CSGVQGNHDYTF. The full variable domain, with the rest looked up from reference TRBV29-1 and TRBJ1-2, is SAVISQKPSRDICQRGTSLTIQCQVDSQVTMMFWYRQQPGQSLTLIATANQGSEATYESGFVIDKFPISRPNLTFSTLTVSNMSPEDSSIYLCSGVQGNHDYTFGSGTRLTVV.

This clone was counted at least ten times. This chain links TRBV15 with TRBJ1-1; TRBD1 might be the D (5 bases). The CDR3 length is 18 residues. Germline CDR1 LNHNV, CDR2 YYDKDF (reference sequence). Trimming pared 3 bases from V and 3 bases from J, leaving 23 bases between. The CDR3 loop reads CATSSQPPGLGVHTEAFF. The CDR3 DNA sequence: TGTGCCACCAGCAGTCAACCCCCGGGACTAGGGGTGCACACTGAAGCTTTCTTT.

This clone was picked up a small number of times. Germline and junction disagree at one end, which may indicate a read error. This chain uses TRBV20-1 with TRBJ1-2, with 9 bases matching TRBD1. The CDR3 totals 9 residues. Germline CDR1 reads DFQATT; CDR2 reads SNEGSKA (reference sequence). CDR3 region: CNHRTGDFF. DNA for the CDR3: TGCAACCACCGGACAGGGGACTTCTTC.

The chain has TRBV28 and TRBJ2-2, with 8 positions matching TRBD1. Looked up from germline, CDR1 is MDHEN and CDR2 is SYDVKM. The junction had 6 bases not matched to a gene; V was cut back by 3 bases and J by 6 bases. CDR3 length: 15 residues. The CDR3 DNA sequence: TGTGCCAGCAGTTTGGGCAGGGGGCGGGCCGGGGAGCTGTTTTTT. It specifies CASSLGRGRAGELFF.

The chain has TRBV5-4 and TRBJ1-5; D not resolved. Trimming took 0 bases from V and 4 from J, leaving 5 bases between them. This CDR3 has 13 amino acids. Germline assignment: CDR1 SGHNT and CDR2 YYREEE (reference sequence). This CDR3 reads CASSLELNQPQHF. CDR3 in DNA: TGTGCCAGCAGCTTGGAACTAAATCAGCCCCAGCATTTT.

This clone was seen many times. This chain uses TRBV28 with TRBJ1-2; 9 bases map to TRBD1. Germline V gene lookup returns CDR1 MDHEN and CDR2 SYDVKM. The junction had 10 bases not matched to a gene; V was cut back by 6 bases and J by 5 bases. The CDR3 length is 15 residues. CDR3 loop: CASRLGGQGGYGYTF. CDR3 nucleotides: TGTGCCAGCAGACTGGGGGGACAGGGCGGGTATGGCTACACCTTC.

This clone appeared a few times. V and J are TRBV11-3 and TRBJ2-1; the D gene is possibly TRBD1 (6 bases). Germline V CDR1 and CDR2: SGHNT, YENEEA. The CDR3 spans 14 residues. The germline V and J ends were trimmed by 4 bases and 5 bases, with 12 bases remaining between them. The CDR3 DNA sequence: TGTGCCAGCAGCTCACAGGGATGGGACAATGAGCAGTTCTTC. It codes for CASSSQGWDNEQFF.